Presented here are 14 T cell receptor beta chains from one specimen sequenced in a study of blood T cells in healthy people across ages. Together with a sample-barcoded 5' primer, a J-beta primer mix was included in a second PCR lasting roughly 6 to 12 cycles. TCRdb re-called the 5' RACE reads through MiXCR, storing one row per CDR3 protein. The profile shows 1.5 million to 2 million distinct CDR3 sequences, roughly 27% of them singletons. Material for sequencing was blood. The receptors stem from a woman aged 25 to 45 in good health.

This clonotype was observed many times. This rearrangement joins TRBV20-1 to TRBJ2-7; perhaps TRBD2 as D (6 bases). V shed 4 bases and J shed 3 bases, with 16 bases lying between them. The CDR3 runs to 14 residues. Germline V CDR1 and CDR2: DFQATT, SNEGSKA (reference sequence). The CDR3 nucleotides read TGCAGTGCTAAGCGCAGCGGGCGAAACTACGAGCAGTACTTC. Encoded protein: CSAKRSGRNYEQYF.

The rearrangement joins TRBV2 to TRBJ2-3, with 8 positions matching TRBD1. The CDR3 is 14 residues long. With V trimmed by 6 bases and J by 5 bases, 7 bases remained unmatched. Germline V CDR1 and CDR2: SNHLY, FYNNEI. The CDR3 spells CASRFRGHGDTQYF. The CDR3 bases are TGTGCCAGCAGATTCAGGGGGCATGGAGATACGCAGTATTTT.

CDR3 amino acids: CASSFFKANRTDTQYF. CDR3 coding DNA: TGTGCCAGCAGCTTTTTTAAGGCGAATCGCACAGATACGCAGTATTTT. V and J are TRBV7-9 and TRBJ2-3, with unresolved D. Trimming cost V 3 bases and J 1 base, with 14 bases left between them. This CDR3 has 16 residues. Per the germline V gene, CDR1 is SEHNR and CDR2 is FQNEAQ (reference sequence).

The chain recombines TRBV28 with TRBJ2-5; the D is unclear. The CDR3 is made up of 13 amino acids. Per the germline V gene, CDR1 is MDHEN and CDR2 is SYDVKM. The V end lost 11 bases, the J end lost 5 bases, and 18 bases lay between the germline ends. In DNA form, the CDR3 reads TGTGCCGGCAATGAAGAACGCCGGGAGACCCAGTACTTC. It codes for CAGNEERRETQYF.

To note about this clonotype: This may be a read error: a much more frequent sequence differs by one nucleotide. The chain recombines TRBV7-9 with TRBJ2-7, with TRBD2 matching over 9 bases. Germline V gene data show CDR1 as SEHNR and CDR2 as FQNEAQ (reference sequence). The CDR3 is 14 amino acids. Here the CDR3 DNA reads TGTACCAGCAGCTTAATACCTAGCGGGGACGAGCAGTACTTC. The encoded protein is CTSSLIPSGDEQYF.

The rearrangement links TRBV5-4 to TRBJ2-5; 7 nucleotides agree with TRBD1. The trim removed 9 bases at V and 5 bases at J, leaving 10 bases unmatched. The germline CDR1 and CDR2 sequences are SGHNT and YYREEE (reference sequence). The CDR3 runs 13 residues. This chain's CDR3 is CAIGSRGRETQYF. The CDR3 bases are TGTGCCATCGGCTCTAGGGGGCGCGAGACCCAGTACTTC. The entire variable domain, with the rest obtained from reference TRBV5-4 and TRBJ2-5, is as follows: ETGVTQSPTHLIKTRGQQVTLRCSSQSGHNTVSWYQQALGQGPQFIFQYYREEENGRGNFPPRFSGLQFPNYSSELNVNALELDDSALYLCAIGSRGRETQYFGPGTRLLVL.

This clonotype was observed a few times. This sequence joins TRBV6-8 and TRBJ2-6; 12 bases match TRBD2. The germline gives CDR1 MNHGY, CDR2 SAAAGT. CDR3 size: 19 residues. The junction had 8 bases not matched to a gene; V was cut back by 5 bases and J by 0 bases. The CDR3 DNA reads as TGTGCCAGCAGTGCTGGGACTAGCGGGTCAGTCTCTGGGGCCAACGTCCTGACTTTC. Residues: CASSAGTSGSVSGANVLTF.

This clonotype has more than one count but fewer than ten. The CDR3 loop is CATGSDKGNEQFF. CDR3 DNA: TGTGCCACCGGATCCGATAAAGGGAATGAGCAGTTCTTC. This chain uses TRBV6-2 or TRBV6-3 with TRBJ2-1; D unclear. The V gene lost 10 bases and the J gene lost 7 bases, with 17 bases spanning the gap. Germline CDR1 MNHEY, CDR2 SVGEGT. CDR3 length equals 13 residues.

This chain uses TRBV20-1 with TRBJ2-6; D not resolved. The CDR3 totals 13 residues. The germline gives CDR1 DFQATT, CDR2 SNEGSKA (reference sequence). In nucleotides, the CDR3 is TGCAGCGCACTCAAGACTGGGGCCAACGTCCTGACTTTC. Translated: CSALKTGANVLTF.

This chain uses TRBV6-1 with TRBJ1-1, with a weak D call TRBD1 (5 bases). The V end was cut by 7 bases, the J end by 6 bases, with 15 bases between. The CDR3 extends over 13 amino acids. CDR1 and CDR2 (germline): MNHNS, SASEGT. DNA for the CDR3: TGTGCCAGCACCGAGGCGCAGGGCGCTGAAGCTTTCTTT. Its translation is CASTEAQGAEAFF.

This clonotype came up many times. The chain uses TRBV7-2 and TRBJ2-5, with 9 positions matching TRBD2. Germline trimming cut 0 bases from V and 1 base from J; bases unmatched to any gene: 12. The CDR3 is made up of 19 amino acids. Germline-derived CDR1 and CDR2 are SGHTA and FQGNSA. CDR3 amino acids: CASSLASGRSLRRQETQYF. The CDR3 DNA follows: TGTGCCAGCAGCTTAGCGAGCGGGAGGAGTCTTCGGCGCCAAGAGACCCAGTACTTC.

To note about this clonotype: This is likely a read error, given that the CDR3 carries no conserved phenylalanine or tryptophan at its end. This chain links TRBV3-1 with TRBJ2-5; the D call may be TRBD1 or TRBD2 (5 bases each). The end of the DNA fits TRBJ2-7 better, so the J call may be wrong. Germline V lookup: CDR1 LGHDT, CDR2 YNNKEL (reference sequence). The CDR3 is made up of 13 amino acids. The DNA for the CDR3 is TGTGCCAGCAGCCAAATTGGGGGCTACGAGCAGTACATC. Translation: CASSQIGGYEQYI.

The chain employs TRBV19 and TRBJ2-1; no reliable D call. Germline CDR1 reads LNHDA; CDR2 reads SQIVND (reference sequence). The CDR3 extends over 16 amino acids. V lost 2 bases, J lost 6 bases, and 17 bases lay in between. The CDR3 reads CASSIRTLADGNEQFF. The CDR3 DNA is TGTGCCAGTAGTATAAGAACCCTTGCAGACGGCAATGAGCAGTTCTTC.

In its sample, this clonotype was seen a few times. The chain recombines TRBV6-6 with TRBJ2-5; TRBD2 agrees at 10 bases. There are 16 residues in the CDR3. The germline gives CDR1 MNHNY, CDR2 SVGAGI (reference sequence). The junction had 13 bases not matched to a gene; V was cut back by 5 bases and J by 7 bases. CDR3 amino acids: CASSTGGSGGQGTQYF. The CDR3 nucleotides are TGTGCCAGCAGTACGGGCGGTAGCGGGGGGCAGGGGACCCAGTACTTC.